Each of the 15 T cell receptor beta chains below was sequenced from the same sample in a study of radiotherapy plus CTLA-4 blockade in lung cancer. The table came from immunoSEQ multiplex PCR; TCRdb's copy has only in-frame clones and leaves some out. Seen here are tens of thousands of clones, about 78% observed once, and the top ten hold less than 4%. Sequencing used peripheral blood, obtained from a patient treated with radiotherapy plus ipilimumab. Receptor source: a human donor with non-small cell lung cancer who had a partial response to radiotherapy plus ipilimumab. Some clones in this sample may be carry-over from other donors' samples.

The sample holds one count of this clone. The V and J genes are TRBV27 and TRBJ2-1; 7 nucleotides line up with TRBD2. The trim removed 9 bases at V and 6 bases at J, leaving 14 bases unmatched. This CDR3 is built from 15 residues. Germline V gives CDR1 MNHEY, CDR2 SMNVEV (reference sequence). CDR3: CARGGLQAHLNEQFF. The CDR3 DNA follows: TGTGCCAGGGGGGGGTTGCAGGCCCACCTCAATGAGCAGTTCTTC.

The rearrangement links TRBV18 to TRBJ2-1; 16 nucleotides agree with TRBD2. The CDR3 runs 18 residues. The V gene end was trimmed by 0 bases and the J gene end by 4 bases; junction bases not matched to a gene: 3. CDR1 KGHSH and CDR2 LQKENI come from the germline V gene. CDR3 DNA sequence: TGTGCCAGCTCACCACCGGGACTAGCGGGGGGGCAGTACAATGAGCAGTTCTTC. As protein: CASSPPGLAGGQYNEQFF.

V gene TRBV6-5 combines with J gene TRBJ2-7; 8 bases line up with TRBD2. The CDR3 runs to 14 residues. Germline CDR1 reads MNHEY; CDR2 reads SVGAGI. J was trimmed by 1 base and V by 6 bases; bases with no gene match: 5. The CDR3: CASRPGGGSYEQYF. The CDR3 DNA reads TGTGCCAGCAGGCCGGGAGGGGGGTCCTACGAGCAGTACTTC.

This chain links TRBV29-1 with TRBJ2-3; TRBD1 aligns across 9 bases. This CDR3 has 14 residues. CDR1 and CDR2 (germline): SQVTM, ANQGSEA. The junction had 4 bases not matched to a gene; V was cut back by 3 bases and J by 3 bases. The CDR3 region is CSVDTGGRTDTQYF. CDR3 nucleotide sequence: TGCAGCGTTGATACAGGGGGCAGAACAGATACGCAGTATTTT.

J is TRBJ2-7 and V is TRBV6-1; 8 positions agree with TRBD2. CDR3 length: 14 amino acids. Trimming removed 4 bases from V and 1 base from J; junction bases left unmatched: 3. Germline V gene data show CDR1 as MNHNS and CDR2 as SASEGT. CDR3 DNA sequence: TGTGCCAGCAGTGCGACTAGCGCGTCCTACGAGCAGTACTTC. Residues: CASSATSASYEQYF.

The chain employs TRBV9 and TRBJ2-7, with 13 bases identical to TRBD2. This CDR3 is built from 14 residues. The J segment lost 5 bases and the V segment lost 6 bases, leaving 5 bases of the junction unmatched. The germline CDR1 and CDR2 sequences are SGDLS and YYNGEE. This CDR3 is CASTTGLAGNEQYF. The CDR3 DNA reads as TGTGCCAGCACCACGGGACTAGCGGGGAACGAGCAGTACTTC.

Remarks on this clone: Other DNA sequences within the sample encode an identical CDR3. This rearrangement joins TRBV7-2 to TRBJ1-4, with TRBD1 identical over 8 bases. The J segment lost 8 bases and the V segment lost 5 bases, leaving 4 bases of the junction unmatched. The CDR3 sequence is 13 residues long. Germline CDR1 reads SGHTA; CDR2 reads FQGNSA. CDR3 region: CASSRDRGEKLFF. CDR3 DNA: TGTGCCAGCAGCCGAGACAGGGGCGAAAAACTGTTTTTT.

The rearrangement links TRBV30 to TRBJ2-2; 8 bases are shared with TRBD1. In germline, CDR1 is GTSNPN, CDR2 SVGIG (reference sequence). V trimming: 1 base; J trimming: 6 bases; junction bases outside the gene matches: 4. The CDR3 is 14 residues long. The CDR3 region is CAWSGTGFSGELFF. CDR3 coding DNA: TGTGCCTGGAGTGGGACAGGGTTTTCCGGGGAGCTGTTTTTT. Full variable domain (outside the CDR3, taken from reference TRBV30 and TRBJ2-2): SQTIHQWPATLVQPVGSPLSLECTVEGTSNPNLYWYRQAAGRGLQLLFYSVGIGQISSEVPQNLSASRPQDRQFILSSKKLLLSDSGFYLCAWSGTGFSGELFFGEGSRLTVL.

This chain's CDR3 is CASSLIGGAQPQHF. CDR3 bases: TGTGCCAGCAGTTTAATAGGGGGAGCTCAGCCCCAGCATTTT. The gene calls are TRBV28 and TRBJ1-5, with D tentatively TRBD1 (6 bases). Between the trimmed V and J ends, which lost 2 bases and 6 bases, there was a span of 11 bases. The CDR3 has 14 residues. CDR1 is MDHEN, CDR2 SYDVKM, per germline.

The gene calls are TRBV13 and TRBJ2-3, with 9 positions matching TRBD2. The germline V gene has CDR1 PRHDT and CDR2 FYEKMQ (reference sequence). After removal of 5 bases from V and 4 bases from J, the junction contained 4 bases not matched to a gene. The CDR3 loop spans 14 amino acids. As DNA, the CDR3 is TGTGCCAGCAGCATTAGCGGGGGAGCAGATACGCAGTATTTT. This encodes CASSISGGADTQYF.

The chain links TRBV4-2 to TRBJ1-6, with TRBD1 identical over 7 bases. V lost 4 bases, J lost 9 bases, and 9 bases stayed unmatched. The CDR3 is 15 amino acids. Looked up from germline, CDR1 is LGHNA and CDR2 is YNFKEQ. The CDR3 region is CASSRRTGDGSPLHF. CDR3 nucleotide sequence: TGTGCCAGCAGCCGAAGGACAGGCGACGGTTCACCCCTCCACTTT.

V usage is TRBV6-1 and J usage is TRBJ2-3; 10 bases agree with TRBD2. The CDR3 contains 18 residues. From germline, CDR1 is MNHNS and CDR2 SASEGT. V gave up 2 bases and J gave up 4 bases; unmatched junction bases: 12. The CDR3 bases are TGTGCCAGCAGTGAAATGCTAGCGGGGGAGAGTTTCGCAGATACGCAGTATTTT. Translation: CASSEMLAGESFADTQYF.

V gene TRBV7-3 combines with J gene TRBJ2-1, with 10 bases identical to TRBD2. With 5 bases clipped from V and 1 base from J, the junction kept 5 bases outside the gene matches. Germline CDR1 is SGHTA and CDR2 is FQGTGA. This CDR3 comprises 16 residues. CDR3 sequence (DNA): TGTGCCAGCAGCCCAGGACTAGCGGTTTCCTACAATGAGCAGTTCTTC. Amino acid sequence: CASSPGLAVSYNEQFF.

The chain couples TRBV7-2 to TRBJ2-1; D remains ambiguous. With 2 bases removed from V and 0 bases from J, the gap between germline ends came to 11 bases. Per germline, CDR1 SGHTA and CDR2 FQGNSA. The CDR3 has 16 residues. Written as DNA, the CDR3 is TGTGCCAGCAGCTTACAGGCGACGAGCTCCTACAATGAGCAGTTCTTC. Its protein product is CASSLQATSSYNEQFF.

V gene TRBV29-1 combines with J gene TRBJ2-3; no clear D. The CDR3 runs 12 residues. Trimming took off 7 bases at V and 2 bases at J, with 10 bases between the two ends. Germline V lookup: CDR1 SQVTM, CDR2 ANQGSEA. The chain's CDR3 is CSGTQATDTQYF. The CDR3 bases are TGCAGCGGCACTCAGGCCACAGATACGCAGTATTTT.